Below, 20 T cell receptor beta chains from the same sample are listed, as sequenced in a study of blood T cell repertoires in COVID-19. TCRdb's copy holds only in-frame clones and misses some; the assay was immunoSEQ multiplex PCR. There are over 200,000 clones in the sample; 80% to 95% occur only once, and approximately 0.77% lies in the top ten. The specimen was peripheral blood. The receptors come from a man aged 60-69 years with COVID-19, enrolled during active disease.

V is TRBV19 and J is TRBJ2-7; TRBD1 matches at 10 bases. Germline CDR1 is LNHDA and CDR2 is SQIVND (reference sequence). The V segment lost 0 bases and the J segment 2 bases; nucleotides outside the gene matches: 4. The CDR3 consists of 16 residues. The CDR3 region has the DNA TGTGCCAGTAGTATAGACCTCGGGACAGGGGCCTACGAGCAGTACTTC. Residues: CASSIDLGTGAYEQYF.

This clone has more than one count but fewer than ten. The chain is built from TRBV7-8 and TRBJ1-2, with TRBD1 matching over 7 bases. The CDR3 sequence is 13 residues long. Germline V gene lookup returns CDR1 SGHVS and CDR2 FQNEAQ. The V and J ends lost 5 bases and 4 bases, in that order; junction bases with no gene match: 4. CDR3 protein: CASSLGTAYGYTF. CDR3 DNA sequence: TGTGCCAGCAGCCTAGGGACAGCCTATGGCTACACCTTC.

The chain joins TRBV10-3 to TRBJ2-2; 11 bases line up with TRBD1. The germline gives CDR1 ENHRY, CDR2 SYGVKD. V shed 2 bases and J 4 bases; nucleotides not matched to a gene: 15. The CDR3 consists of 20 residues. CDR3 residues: CAISERRGTGGNVVTGELFF. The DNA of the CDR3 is TGTGCCATCAGTGAGCGTCGCGGGACAGGGGGGAATGTGGTCACCGGGGAGCTGTTTTTT.

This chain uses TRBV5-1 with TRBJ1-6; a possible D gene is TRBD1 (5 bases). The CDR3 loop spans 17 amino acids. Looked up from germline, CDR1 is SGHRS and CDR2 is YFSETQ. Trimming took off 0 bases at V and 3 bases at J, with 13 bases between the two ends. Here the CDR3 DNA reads TGCGCCAGCAGCTTGGACAGGCGCTTCGGCTATAATTCACCCCTCCACTTT. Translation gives CASSLDRRFGYNSPLHF. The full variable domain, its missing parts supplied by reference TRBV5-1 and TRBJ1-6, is KAGVTQTPRYLIKTRGQQVTLSCSPISGHRSVSWYQQTPGQGLQFLFEYFSETQRNKGNFPGRFSGRQFSNSRSEMNVSTLELGDSALYLCASSLDRRFGYNSPLHFGNGTRLTVT.

CDR3 loop: CASRRDRQETQYF. Written as DNA, the CDR3 is TGTGCCAGCAGAAGGGACAGACAAGAGACCCAGTACTTC. V is TRBV2 and J is TRBJ2-5, with 7 bases lining up with TRBD1. CDR3 length equals 13 residues. Germline V lookup: CDR1 SNHLY, CDR2 FYNNEI. V dropped 6 bases and J dropped 2; count of bases not matched to a gene: 3.

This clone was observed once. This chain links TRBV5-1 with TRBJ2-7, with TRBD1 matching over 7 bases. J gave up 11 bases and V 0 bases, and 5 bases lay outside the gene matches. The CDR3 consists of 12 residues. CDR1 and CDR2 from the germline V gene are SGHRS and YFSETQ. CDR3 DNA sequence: TGCGCCAGCAGCTTGGAGGACAGGACGGAGTACTTC. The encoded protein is CASSLEDRTEYF.

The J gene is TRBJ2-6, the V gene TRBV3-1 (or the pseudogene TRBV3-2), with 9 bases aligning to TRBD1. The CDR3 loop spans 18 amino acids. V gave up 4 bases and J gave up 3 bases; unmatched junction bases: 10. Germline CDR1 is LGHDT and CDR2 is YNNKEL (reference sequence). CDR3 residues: CASSPLRGTGRGANVLTF. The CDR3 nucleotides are TGTGCCAGCAGCCCCCTGAGGGGGACAGGGCGTGGGGCCAACGTCCTGACTTTC.

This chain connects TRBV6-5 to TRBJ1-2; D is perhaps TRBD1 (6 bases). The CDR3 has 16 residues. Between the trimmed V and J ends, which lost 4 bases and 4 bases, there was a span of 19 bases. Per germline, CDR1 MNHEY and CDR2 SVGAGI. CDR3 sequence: CASSSTQIAGAYGYTF. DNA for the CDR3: TGTGCCAGCAGTTCTACGCAAATAGCAGGGGCCTATGGCTACACCTTC.

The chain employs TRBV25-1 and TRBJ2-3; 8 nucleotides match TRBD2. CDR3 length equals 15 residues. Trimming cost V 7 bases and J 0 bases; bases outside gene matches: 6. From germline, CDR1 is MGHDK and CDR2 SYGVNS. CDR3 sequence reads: CASTRSGGSTDTQYF. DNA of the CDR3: TGTGCCAGCACTAGAAGCGGGGGAAGCACAGATACGCAGTATTTT.

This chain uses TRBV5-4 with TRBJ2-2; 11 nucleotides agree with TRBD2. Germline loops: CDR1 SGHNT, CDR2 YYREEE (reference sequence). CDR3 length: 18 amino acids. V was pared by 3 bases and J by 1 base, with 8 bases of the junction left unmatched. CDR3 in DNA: TGTGCCAGCAGCTCGCAGAAACTAGCGGGGGTGAACACCGGGGAGCTGTTTTTT. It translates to CASSSQKLAGVNTGELFF.

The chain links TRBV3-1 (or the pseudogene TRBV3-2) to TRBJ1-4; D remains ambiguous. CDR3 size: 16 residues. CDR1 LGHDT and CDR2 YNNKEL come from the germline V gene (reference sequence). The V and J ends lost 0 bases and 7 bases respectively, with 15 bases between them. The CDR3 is CASSQELQRAGEKLFF. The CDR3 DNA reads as TGTGCCAGCAGCCAAGAATTACAGCGGGCGGGTGAAAAACTGTTTTTT.

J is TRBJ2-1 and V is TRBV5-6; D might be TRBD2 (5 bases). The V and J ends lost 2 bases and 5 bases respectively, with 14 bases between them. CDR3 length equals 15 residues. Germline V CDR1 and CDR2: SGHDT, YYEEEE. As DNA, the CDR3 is TGTGCCAGCAGCTTAGTCAGGACTTCAAACAATGAGCAGTTCTTC. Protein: CASSLVRTSNNEQFF.

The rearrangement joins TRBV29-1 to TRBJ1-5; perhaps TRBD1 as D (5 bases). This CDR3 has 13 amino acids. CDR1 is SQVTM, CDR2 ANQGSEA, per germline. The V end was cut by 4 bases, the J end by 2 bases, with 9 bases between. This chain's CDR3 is CSVALGGNQPQHF. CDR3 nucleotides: TGCAGCGTTGCCTTAGGGGGCAATCAGCCCCAGCATTTT.

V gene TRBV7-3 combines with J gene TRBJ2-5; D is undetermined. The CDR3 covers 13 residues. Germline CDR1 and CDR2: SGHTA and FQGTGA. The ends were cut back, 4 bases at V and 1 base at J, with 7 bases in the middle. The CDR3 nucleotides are TGTGCCAGCAGCTCAGACTTCCAAGAGACCCAGTACTTC. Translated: CASSSDFQETQYF.

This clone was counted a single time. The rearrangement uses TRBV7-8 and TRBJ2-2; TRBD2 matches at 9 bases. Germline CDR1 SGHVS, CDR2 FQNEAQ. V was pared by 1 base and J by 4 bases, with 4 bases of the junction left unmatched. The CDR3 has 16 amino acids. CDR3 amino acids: CASSLGLAGSTGELFF. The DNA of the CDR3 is TGTGCCAGCAGCTTAGGGCTAGCGGGGAGCACCGGGGAGCTGTTTTTT.

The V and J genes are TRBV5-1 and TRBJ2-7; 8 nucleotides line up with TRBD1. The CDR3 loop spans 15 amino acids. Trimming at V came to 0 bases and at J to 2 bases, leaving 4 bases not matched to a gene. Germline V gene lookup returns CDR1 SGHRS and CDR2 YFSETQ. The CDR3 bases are TGCGCCAGCAGCTTGGAGGGACAGGCCCCCTACGAGCAGTACTTC. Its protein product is CASSLEGQAPYEQYF.

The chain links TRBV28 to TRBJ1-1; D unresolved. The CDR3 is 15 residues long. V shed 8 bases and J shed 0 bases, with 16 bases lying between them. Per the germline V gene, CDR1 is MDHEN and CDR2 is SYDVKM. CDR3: CASPRTGNVNTEAFF. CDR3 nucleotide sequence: TGTGCCAGCCCCAGGACCGGGAACGTGAACACTGAAGCTTTCTTT.

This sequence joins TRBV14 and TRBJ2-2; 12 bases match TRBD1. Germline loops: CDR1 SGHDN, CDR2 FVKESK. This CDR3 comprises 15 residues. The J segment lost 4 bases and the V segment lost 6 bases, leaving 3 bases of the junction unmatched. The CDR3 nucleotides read TGTGCCAGCAGGCCGGGACAGGGGGCCACCGGGGAGCTGTTTTTT. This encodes CASRPGQGATGELFF.

Here the CDR3 reads CAISGGGRHYGYTF. DNA for the CDR3: TGTGCCATCAGTGGAGGGGGTCGACACTATGGCTACACCTTC. The chain recombines TRBV10-3 with TRBJ1-2; tentative D call: TRBD1 (6 bases). Trimming took 4 bases from V and 3 from J, leaving 12 bases between them. Germline-derived CDR1 and CDR2 are ENHRY and SYGVKD. This CDR3 spans 14 amino acids.

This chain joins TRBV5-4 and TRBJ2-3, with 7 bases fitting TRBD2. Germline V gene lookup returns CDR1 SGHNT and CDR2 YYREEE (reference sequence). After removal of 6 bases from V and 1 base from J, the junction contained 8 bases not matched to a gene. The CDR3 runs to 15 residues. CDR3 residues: CASTPGGSGTDTQYF. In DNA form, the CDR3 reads TGTGCCAGCACCCCGGGGGGAAGCGGCACAGATACGCAGTATTTT.